Sequencing of this T cell receptor (beta chain) was carried out in a study of cytomegalovirus exposure and HLA in healthy donors. The PCR had 60 Vbeta and 13 Jbeta primers. Generated by immunoSEQ multiplex PCR, the TCRdb table keeps only in-frame clones and is missing some. The repertoire table contains some 130,000 clones. Of note for this clone: Antigen specificity is unknown.

Study-level findings and limits: The authors later linked a missense DCLRE1C variant to TCR beta V- and J-gene trimming.

Germline-derived CDR1 and CDR2 are MNHNS and SASEGT. V was clipped by 6 bases and J by 8 bases, with 13 bases between them. The CDR3 spans 12 residues. Input material: PBMCs. The clonotype was recovered from a middle-aged woman in good health and CMV-seropositive. The chain is built from TRBV6-1 and TRBJ1-2; D might be TRBD1 (6 bases). CDR3 nucleotide sequence: TGTGCCAGCAGGGCAGGGGAGTGGGGCTACACCTTC. Translating it yields CASRAGEWGYTF.